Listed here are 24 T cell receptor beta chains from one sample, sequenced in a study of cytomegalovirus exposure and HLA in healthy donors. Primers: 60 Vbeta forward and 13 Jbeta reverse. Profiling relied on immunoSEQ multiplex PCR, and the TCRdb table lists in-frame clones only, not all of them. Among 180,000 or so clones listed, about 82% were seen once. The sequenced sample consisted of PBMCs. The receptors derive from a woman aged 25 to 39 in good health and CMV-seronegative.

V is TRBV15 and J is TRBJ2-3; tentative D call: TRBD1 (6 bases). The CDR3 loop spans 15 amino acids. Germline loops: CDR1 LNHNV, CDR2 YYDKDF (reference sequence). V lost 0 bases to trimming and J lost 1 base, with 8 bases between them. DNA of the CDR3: TGTGCCACCAGCAGAGAGGCAGGGGGCACAGATACGCAGTATTTT. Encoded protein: CATSREAGGTDTQYF.

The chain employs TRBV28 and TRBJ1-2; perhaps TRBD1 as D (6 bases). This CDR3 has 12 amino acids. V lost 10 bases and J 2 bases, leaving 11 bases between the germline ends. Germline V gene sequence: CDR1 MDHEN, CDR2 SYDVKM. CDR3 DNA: TGTGCCATCCGGCAGGGGAACTATGGCTACACCTTC. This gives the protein CAIRQGNYGYTF.

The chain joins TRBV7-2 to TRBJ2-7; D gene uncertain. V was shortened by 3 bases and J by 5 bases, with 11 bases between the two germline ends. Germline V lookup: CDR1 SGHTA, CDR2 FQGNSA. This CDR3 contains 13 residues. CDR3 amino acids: CASSLTRYHEQYF. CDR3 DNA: TGTGCCAGCAGCTTGACTCGCTACCACGAGCAGTACTTC. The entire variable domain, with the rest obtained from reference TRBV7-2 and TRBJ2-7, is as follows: GAGVSQSPSNKVTEKGKDVELRCDPISGHTALYWYRQSLGQGLEFLIYFQGNSAPDKSGLPSDRFSAERTGGSVSTLTIQRTQQEDSAVYLCASSLTRYHEQYFGPGTRLTVT.

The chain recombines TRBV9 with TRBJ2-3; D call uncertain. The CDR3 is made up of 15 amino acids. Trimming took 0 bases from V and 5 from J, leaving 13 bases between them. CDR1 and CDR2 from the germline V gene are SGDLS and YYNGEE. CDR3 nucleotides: TGTGCCAGCAGCGTAGGGTTGGCTCCGGGAGATACGCAGTATTTT. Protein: CASSVGLAPGDTQYF.

The CDR3 loop is CASSGQQGKAFF. The CDR3 DNA is TGTGCCAGCAGTGGTCAGCAGGGTAAGGCTTTCTTT. The genes are TRBV2 and TRBJ1-1; weak D call: TRBD1 (5 bases). Germline V gene data show CDR1 as SNHLY and CDR2 as FYNNEI. The CDR3 runs 12 residues. V lost 4 bases, J lost 11 bases, and 14 bases lay in between.

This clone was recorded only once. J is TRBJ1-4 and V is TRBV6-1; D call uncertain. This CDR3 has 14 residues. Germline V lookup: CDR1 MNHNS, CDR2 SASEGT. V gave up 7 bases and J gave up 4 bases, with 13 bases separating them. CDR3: CASTQWRNNEKLFF. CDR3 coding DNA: TGTGCCAGCACTCAGTGGCGGAATAATGAAAAACTGTTTTTT.

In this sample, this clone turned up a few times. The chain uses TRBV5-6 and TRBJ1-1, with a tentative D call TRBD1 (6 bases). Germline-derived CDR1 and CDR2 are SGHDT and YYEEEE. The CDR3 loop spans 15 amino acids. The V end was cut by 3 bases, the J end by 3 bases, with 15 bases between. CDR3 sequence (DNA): TGTGCCAGCAGCTCACCGGACAGACATTACACTGAAGCTTTCTTT. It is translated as CASSSPDRHYTEAFF. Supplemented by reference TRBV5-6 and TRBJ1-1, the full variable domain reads DAGVTQSPTHLIKTRGQQVTLRCSPKSGHDTVSWYQQALGQGPQFIFQYYEEEERQRGNFPDRFSGHQFPNYSSELNVNALLLGDSALYLCASSSPDRHYTEAFFGQGTRLTVV.

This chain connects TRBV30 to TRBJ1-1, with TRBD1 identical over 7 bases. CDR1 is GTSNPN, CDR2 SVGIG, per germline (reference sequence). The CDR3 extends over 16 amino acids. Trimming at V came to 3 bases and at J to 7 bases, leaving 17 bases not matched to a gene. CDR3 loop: CAWSVREGGRGREAFF. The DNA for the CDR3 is TGTGCCTGGAGCGTCAGGGAAGGGGGCCGGGGGCGTGAAGCTTTCTTT.

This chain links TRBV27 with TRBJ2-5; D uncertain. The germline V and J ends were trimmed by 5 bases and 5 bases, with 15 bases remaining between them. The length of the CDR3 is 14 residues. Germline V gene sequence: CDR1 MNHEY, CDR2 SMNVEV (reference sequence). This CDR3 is CASSDGLTRETQYF. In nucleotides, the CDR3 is TGTGCCAGCAGTGATGGGCTTACCCGGGAGACCCAGTACTTC.

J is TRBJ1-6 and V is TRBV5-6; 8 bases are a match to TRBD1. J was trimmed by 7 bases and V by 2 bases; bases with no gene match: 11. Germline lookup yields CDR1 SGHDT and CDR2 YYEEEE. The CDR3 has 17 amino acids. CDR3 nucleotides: TGTGCCAGCAGCTTTAGACAGGGGTTATTGAACAATTCACCCCTCCACTTT. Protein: CASSFRQGLLNNSPLHF.

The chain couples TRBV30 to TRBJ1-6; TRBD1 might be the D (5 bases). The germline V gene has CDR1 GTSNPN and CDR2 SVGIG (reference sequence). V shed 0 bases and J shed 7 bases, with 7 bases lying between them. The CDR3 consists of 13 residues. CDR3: CAWSVQENSPLHF. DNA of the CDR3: TGTGCCTGGAGTGTACAGGAAAATTCACCCCTCCACTTT.

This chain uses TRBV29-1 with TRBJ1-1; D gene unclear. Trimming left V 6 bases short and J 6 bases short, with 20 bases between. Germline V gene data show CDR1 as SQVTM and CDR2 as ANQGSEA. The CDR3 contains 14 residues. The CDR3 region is CSVRGLYLRAEAFF. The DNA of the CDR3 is TGCAGCGTCCGAGGGCTTTACCTCAGAGCTGAAGCTTTCTTT.

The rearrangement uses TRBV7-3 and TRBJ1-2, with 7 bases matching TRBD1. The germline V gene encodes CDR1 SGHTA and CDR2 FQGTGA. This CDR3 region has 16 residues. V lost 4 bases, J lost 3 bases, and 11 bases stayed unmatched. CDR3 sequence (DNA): TGTGCCAGCAGCTCCAGAGACGACAGGGTAGACTATGGCTACACCTTC. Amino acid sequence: CASSSRDDRVDYGYTF.

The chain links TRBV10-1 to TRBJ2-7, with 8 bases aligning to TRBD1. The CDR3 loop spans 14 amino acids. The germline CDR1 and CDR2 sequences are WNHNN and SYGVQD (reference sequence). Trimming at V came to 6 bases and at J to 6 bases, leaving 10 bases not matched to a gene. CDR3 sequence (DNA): TGCGCCAGCAGCGGACAGGGTGGAGCGGTCGAGCAGTACTTC. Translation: CASSGQGGAVEQYF.

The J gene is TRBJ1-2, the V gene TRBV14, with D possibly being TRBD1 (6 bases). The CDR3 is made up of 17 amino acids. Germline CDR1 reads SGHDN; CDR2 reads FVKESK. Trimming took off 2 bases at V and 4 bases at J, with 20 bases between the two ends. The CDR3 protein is CASSQTGDTESPYGYTF. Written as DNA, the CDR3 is TGTGCCAGCAGCCAAACCGGGGACACCGAGTCTCCCTATGGCTACACCTTC. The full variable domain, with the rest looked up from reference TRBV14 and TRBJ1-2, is EAGVTQFPSHSVIEKGQTVTLRCDPISGHDNLYWYRRVMGKEIKFLLHFVKESKQDESGMPNNRFLAERTGGTYSTLKVQPAELEDSGVYFCASSQTGDTESPYGYTFGSGTRLTVV.

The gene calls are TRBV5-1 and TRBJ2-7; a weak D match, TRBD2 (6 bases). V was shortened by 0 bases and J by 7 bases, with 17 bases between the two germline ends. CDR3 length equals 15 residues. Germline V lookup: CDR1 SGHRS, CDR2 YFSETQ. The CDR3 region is CASSLEGTGTREQYF. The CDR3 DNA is TGCGCCAGCAGCTTGGAGGGGACGGGGACTCGGGAGCAGTACTTC.

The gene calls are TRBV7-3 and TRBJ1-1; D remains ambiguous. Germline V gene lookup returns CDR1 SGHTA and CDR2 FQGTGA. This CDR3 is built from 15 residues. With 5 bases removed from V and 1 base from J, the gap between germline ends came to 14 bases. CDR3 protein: CASSQIEGSNTEAFF. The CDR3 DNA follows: TGTGCCAGCAGCCAAATAGAGGGCTCGAACACTGAAGCTTTCTTT.

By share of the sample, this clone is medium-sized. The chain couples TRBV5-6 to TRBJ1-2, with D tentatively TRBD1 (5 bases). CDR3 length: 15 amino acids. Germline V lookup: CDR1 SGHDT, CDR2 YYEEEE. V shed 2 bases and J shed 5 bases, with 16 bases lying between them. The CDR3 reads CASSFISGKVYGYTF. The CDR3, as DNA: TGTGCCAGCAGCTTTATTTCAGGGAAGGTATATGGCTACACCTTC.

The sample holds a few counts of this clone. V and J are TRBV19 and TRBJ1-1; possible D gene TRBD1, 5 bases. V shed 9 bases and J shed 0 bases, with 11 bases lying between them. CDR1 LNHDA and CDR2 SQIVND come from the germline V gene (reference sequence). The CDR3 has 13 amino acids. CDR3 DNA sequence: TGTGCCAGCAGGGACTCTTTGAACACTGAAGCTTTCTTT. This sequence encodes CASRDSLNTEAFF.

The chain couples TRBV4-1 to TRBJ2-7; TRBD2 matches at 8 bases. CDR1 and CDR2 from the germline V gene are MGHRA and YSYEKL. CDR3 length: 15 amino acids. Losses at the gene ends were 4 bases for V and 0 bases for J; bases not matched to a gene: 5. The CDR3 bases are TGCGCCAGCAGCCCGAGGGCGGGGGGCTCCTACGAGCAGTACTTC. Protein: CASSPRAGGSYEQYF.

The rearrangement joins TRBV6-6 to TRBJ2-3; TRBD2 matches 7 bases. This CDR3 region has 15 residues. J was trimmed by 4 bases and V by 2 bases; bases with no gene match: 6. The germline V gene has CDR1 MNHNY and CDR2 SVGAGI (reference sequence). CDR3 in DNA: TGTGCCAGCAGTTACCCGGGGGGAGACGCAGATACGCAGTATTTT. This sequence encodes CASSYPGGDADTQYF.

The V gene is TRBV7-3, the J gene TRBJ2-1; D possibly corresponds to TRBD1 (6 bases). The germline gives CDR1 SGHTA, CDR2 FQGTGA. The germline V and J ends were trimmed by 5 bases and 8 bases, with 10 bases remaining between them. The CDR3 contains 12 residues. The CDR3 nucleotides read TGTGCCAGCAGCGCCTCAGGGGATGAGCAGTTCTTC. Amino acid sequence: CASSASGDEQFF.

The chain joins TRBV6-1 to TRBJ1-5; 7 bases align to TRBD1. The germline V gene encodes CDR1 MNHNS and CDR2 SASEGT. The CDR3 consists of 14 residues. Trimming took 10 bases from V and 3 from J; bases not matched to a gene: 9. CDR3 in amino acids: CATKGTVNNQPQHF. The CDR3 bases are TGTGCCACCAAAGGGACAGTAAACAATCAGCCCCAGCATTTT.

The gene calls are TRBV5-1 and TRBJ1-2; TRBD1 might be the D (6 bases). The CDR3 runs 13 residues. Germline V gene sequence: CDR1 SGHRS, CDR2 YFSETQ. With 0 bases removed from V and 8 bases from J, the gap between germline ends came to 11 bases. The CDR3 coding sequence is TGCGCCAGCAGCTTGGAAAGGCAGGGGGGCTACACCTTC. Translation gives CASSLERQGGYTF. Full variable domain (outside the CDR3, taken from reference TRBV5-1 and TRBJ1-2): KAGVTQTPRYLIKTRGQQVTLSCSPISGHRSVSWYQQTPGQGLQFLFEYFSETQRNKGNFPGRFSGRQFSNSRSEMNVSTLELGDSALYLCASSLERQGGYTFGSGTRLTVV.